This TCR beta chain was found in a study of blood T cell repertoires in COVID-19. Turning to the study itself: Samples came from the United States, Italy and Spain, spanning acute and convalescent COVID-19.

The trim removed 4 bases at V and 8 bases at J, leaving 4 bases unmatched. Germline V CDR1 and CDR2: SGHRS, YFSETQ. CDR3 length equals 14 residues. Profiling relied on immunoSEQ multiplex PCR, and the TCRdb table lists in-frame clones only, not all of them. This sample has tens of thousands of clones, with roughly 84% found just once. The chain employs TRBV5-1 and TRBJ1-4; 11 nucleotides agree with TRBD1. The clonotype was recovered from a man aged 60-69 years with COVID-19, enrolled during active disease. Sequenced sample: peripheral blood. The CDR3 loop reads CASSKDRGREKLFF. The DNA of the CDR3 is TGCGCCAGCAGCAAGGACAGGGGGCGGGAAAAACTGTTTTTT.